This T cell receptor (beta chain) was profiled in a study of T cells in Graves' hyperthyroidism and ophthalmopathy. This clonotype was seen a few times. What it recognizes is unknown. CDR1 MNHEY and CDR2 SMNVEV come from the germline V gene (reference sequence). The CDR3 totals 15 residues. V lost 7 bases, J lost 1 base, and 9 bases stayed unmatched. Points from the study as a whole: Ophthalmopathy was model-predicted a median roughly 6.3 months pre-onset.

Amplification of TCR beta CDR3 regions was performed using RNA transcripts as template. With the HTBI primer set, the TCR CDR3 went through a first round of RT-PCR. TCRdb re-called the multiplex PCR reads through MiXCR, storing one row per CDR3 protein. This sample has about 560,000 distinct CDR3 sequences, with 15% to 20% found just once. Sequencing was carried out using blood. The chain couples TRBV27 to TRBJ2-5; 7 nucleotides align to TRBD2. This receptor was obtained from a woman under 30 with Graves' hyperthyroidism. CDR3 nucleotide sequence: TGTGCCAGCACCCGCAAAGGGAGGGTCCAAGAGACCCAGTACTTC. Translated, it gives CASTRKGRVQETQYF.